Presented here are 26 T cell receptor beta chains from one specimen sequenced in a study of cytomegalovirus exposure and HLA in healthy donors. PCR was performed using 60 Vbeta and 13 Jbeta primers. Libraries were prepared by immunoSEQ multiplex PCR; TCRdb keeps only in-frame clonotypes and omits some of them. The sample records about 160,000 clones, more than 80% being singletons. The sequencing input was PBMCs. The receptors come from a woman between 45 and 60 years old in good health and CMV-seronegative.

The V call is TRBV7-9, the J call TRBJ1-3; the D gene is possibly TRBD1 (6 bases). Trimming took off 9 bases at V and 0 bases at J, with 21 bases between the two ends. Germline V CDR1 and CDR2: SEHNR, FQNEAQ (reference sequence). CDR3 length: 17 amino acids. Here the CDR3 reads CASGRRGGTSSGNTIYF. CDR3 nucleotides: TGTGCCAGTGGACGAAGGGGGGGGACGAGCTCTGGAAACACCATATATTTT.

The V gene is TRBV7-9, the J gene TRBJ2-3, with TRBD1 identical over 9 bases. The CDR3 is 16 amino acids. The J segment lost 2 bases and the V segment lost 4 bases, leaving 7 bases of the junction unmatched. In germline, CDR1 is SEHNR, CDR2 FQNEAQ (reference sequence). CDR3 sequence reads: CASSSLGQGYTDTQYF. CDR3 bases: TGTGCCAGCAGCTCATTAGGACAGGGGTACACAGATACGCAGTATTTT.

The CDR3 loop is CASSLALGAATEAFF. The CDR3 DNA is TGCGCCAGCAGCTTGGCCTTGGGGGCAGCCACTGAAGCTTTCTTT. The chain employs TRBV5-1 and TRBJ1-1, with D possibly TRBD1 on 6 matching bases. Trimming stripped 0 bases from V and 4 bases from J, with 13 bases between. Germline V gene lookup returns CDR1 SGHRS and CDR2 YFSETQ. This CDR3 has 15 residues.

This clone was seen a handful of times. The rearrangement uses TRBV20-1 and TRBJ2-5; D perhaps matches TRBD1 (6 bases). This CDR3 comprises 11 residues. Germline CDR1 reads DFQATT; CDR2 reads SNEGSKA (reference sequence). V lost 6 bases and J lost 3, with 8 bases in between. The CDR3 DNA is TGCAGTGCCGGGACAAAAGAGACCCAGTACTTC. Its translation is CSAGTKETQYF.

The chain recombines TRBV4-3 with TRBJ2-1; 11 bases are shared with TRBD2. The junction had 3 bases not matched to a gene; V was cut back by 4 bases and J by 7 bases. The CDR3 runs 14 residues. CDR1 is LGHNA and CDR2 is YSLEER in the germline V gene. CDR3: CASSRLAGGNEQFF. The CDR3 nucleotides read TGCGCCAGCAGCCGCTTAGCGGGAGGGAATGAGCAGTTCTTC.

This clone was observed a few times. The rearrangement links TRBV5-1 to TRBJ2-7; 10 positions match TRBD1. Trimming removed 3 bases from V and 0 bases from J; junction bases left unmatched: 0. The CDR3 sequence is 14 residues long. Germline V gene lookup returns CDR1 SGHRS and CDR2 YFSETQ. For the CDR3, the DNA is TGCGCCAGCAGCTGGACAGGGGGCTCCTACGAGCAGTACTTC. Protein: CASSWTGGSYEQYF.

The chain couples TRBV5-4 to TRBJ2-1; the match to TRBD2 covers 11 bases. From germline, CDR1 is SGHNT and CDR2 YYREEE (reference sequence). This CDR3 has 15 amino acids. The J segment lost 6 bases and the V segment lost 2 bases, leaving 4 bases of the junction unmatched. CDR3 bases: TGTGCCAGCAGCTTTGAGACTAGCGGGATCAATGAGCAGTTCTTC. Protein sequence: CASSFETSGINEQFF.

The genes are TRBV7-9 and TRBJ2-1, with D possibly being TRBD2 (5 bases). The germline V gene encodes CDR1 SEHNR and CDR2 FQNEAQ (reference sequence). Trimming left V 0 bases short and J 9 bases short, with 15 bases between. The CDR3 extends over 15 amino acids. The CDR3 DNA is TGTGCCAGCAGCTTAGCGGGAGTCTACGCAATTGAGCAGTTCTTC. As protein: CASSLAGVYAIEQFF.

This chain joins TRBV5-1 and TRBJ2-2; 7 bases line up with TRBD2. V dropped 4 bases and J dropped 4; count of bases not matched to a gene: 7. The CDR3 contains 15 residues. The germline CDR1 and CDR2 sequences are SGHRS and YFSETQ. As DNA, the CDR3 is TGCGCCAGCAGCGTGCGGGAGATTGGCACCGGGGAGCTGTTTTTT. It codes for CASSVREIGTGELFF.

The rearrangement links TRBV5-4 to TRBJ2-1; 8 bases fit TRBD1. Looked up from germline, CDR1 is SGHNT and CDR2 is YYREEE (reference sequence). The J segment lost 5 bases and the V segment lost 1 base, leaving 8 bases of the junction unmatched. This CDR3 region has 16 residues. Here the CDR3 reads CASSLRQGLGDNEQFF. CDR3 DNA: TGTGCCAGCAGCTTGAGACAGGGGCTCGGGGACAATGAGCAGTTCTTC.

The chain carries TRBV25-1 and TRBJ2-7; maybe TRBD1 (6 bases). The CDR3 contains 11 residues. Germline CDR1 and CDR2: MGHDK and SYGVNS. V was shortened by 9 bases and J by 5 bases, with 11 bases between the two germline ends. The CDR3 DNA follows: TGTGCCAGAAGCCAGGGGAACGAGCAGTACTTC. Its protein product is CARSQGNEQYF.

This clone was observed a handful of times. The chain combines TRBV4-1 with TRBJ2-5; D gene ambiguous. From germline, CDR1 is MGHRA and CDR2 YSYEKL. CDR3 length: 15 amino acids. V was pared by 1 base and J by 1 base, with 10 bases between. The CDR3 DNA follows: TGCGCCAGCAGCCAAGTAATTGGCCCCCAAGAGACCCAGTACTTC. Translation gives CASSQVIGPQETQYF.

In its sample, this clone was seen a few times. The chain has TRBV19 and TRBJ2-3; 9 bases map to TRBD2. Germline V gene lookup returns CDR1 LNHDA and CDR2 SQIVND (reference sequence). The V gene end was trimmed by 5 bases and the J gene end by 6 bases; junction bases not matched to a gene: 15. CDR3 length equals 17 residues. In DNA, the CDR3 is TGTGCCAGTAGTTCCCCAGGAAGGGCGGGGGGGCCGGATACGCAGTATTTT. Protein sequence: CASSSPGRAGGPDTQYF.

V usage is TRBV11-2 and J usage is TRBJ2-5, with D possibly TRBD2 on 5 matching bases. The CDR3 sequence is 14 residues long. V lost 5 bases and J lost 3, with 13 bases in between. The germline V gene encodes CDR1 SGHAT and CDR2 FQNNGV. CDR3 sequence: CASSPSSGKETQYF. As DNA, the CDR3 is TGTGCCAGCAGCCCATCCTCCGGGAAAGAGACCCAGTACTTC.

CDR3 loop: CASSLGLANEQFF. CDR3 bases: TGTGCCAGCAGCTTGGGACTAGCCAATGAGCAGTTCTTC. The V call is TRBV5-8, the J call TRBJ2-1, with 7 nucleotides matching TRBD2. V was clipped by 0 bases and J by 6 bases; unmatched bases: 0. The germline CDR1 and CDR2 sequences are SGHTS and YDEGEE. The CDR3 runs to 13 residues. Based on the CDR3 plus reference TRBV5-8 and TRBJ2-1, the full variable domain is EAGVTQSPTHLIKTRGQQATLRCSPISGHTSVYWYQQALGLGLQFLLWYDEGEERNRGNFPPRFSGRQFPNYSSELNVNALELEDSALYLCASSLGLANEQFFGPGTRLTVL.

The chain combines TRBV7-8 with TRBJ1-3, with D unclear. Trimming removed 1 base from V and 0 bases from J, with 7 bases in between. The V gene's germline CDR1 is SGHVS and CDR2 FQNEAQ. This CDR3 is built from 15 residues. The CDR3 DNA sequence: TGTGCCAGCAGCTTAGAACTAAGCTCTGGAAACACCATATATTTT. This gives the protein CASSLELSSGNTIYF. The whole variable domain, filled in from reference TRBV7-8 and TRBJ1-3, reads GAGVSQSPRYKVAKRGQDVALRCDPISGHVSLFWYQQALGQGPEFLTYFQNEAQLDKSGLPSDRFFAERPEGSVSTLKIQRTQQEDSAVYLCASSLELSSGNTIYFGEGSWLTVV.

The chain is built from TRBV6-5 and TRBJ2-7; D is possibly TRBD1 (6 bases). V was pared by 0 bases and J by 2 bases, with 11 bases between. The CDR3 runs to 15 residues. The V gene's germline CDR1 is MNHEY and CDR2 SVGAGI. CDR3 nucleotides: TGTGCCAGCAGTTACTCGTGGCAGGGGCCCTACGAGCAGTACTTC. Protein: CASSYSWQGPYEQYF.

The chain employs TRBV7-2 and TRBJ1-1; 8 positions match TRBD1. Trimming cost V 1 base and J 5 bases; bases outside gene matches: 3. Germline CDR1 is SGHTA and CDR2 is FQGNSA. This CDR3 has 14 residues. CDR3 protein: CASSLVQGATEAFF. CDR3 nucleotides: TGTGCCAGCAGCTTAGTTCAGGGGGCGACTGAAGCTTTCTTT.

The V and J genes are TRBV5-1 and TRBJ2-1; 7 bases line up with TRBD1. The CDR3 contains 15 residues. Germline V CDR1 and CDR2: SGHRS, YFSETQ. Germline trimming cut 3 bases from V and 3 bases from J; bases unmatched to any gene: 6. The CDR3 is CASSYRDRNYNEQFF. The CDR3 nucleotides read TGCGCCAGCAGCTACCGGGACAGAAACTACAATGAGCAGTTCTTC. The full variable domain, its missing parts supplied by reference TRBV5-1 and TRBJ2-1, is KAGVTQTPRYLIKTRGQQVTLSCSPISGHRSVSWYQQTPGQGLQFLFEYFSETQRNKGNFPGRFSGRQFSNSRSEMNVSTLELGDSALYLCASSYRDRNYNEQFFGPGTRLTVL.

The rearrangement links TRBV5-1 to TRBJ1-2; 9 bases align to TRBD1. The junction had 5 bases not matched to a gene; V was cut back by 3 bases and J by 8 bases. The germline V gene encodes CDR1 SGHRS and CDR2 YFSETQ. The CDR3 consists of 13 residues. CDR3 loop: CASSWGQGYGYTF. The CDR3 DNA follows: TGCGCCAGCAGCTGGGGACAGGGTTACGGCTACACCTTC.

The genes are TRBV10-2 and TRBJ2-1, with 12 bases identical to TRBD2. The V gene's germline CDR1 is WSHSY and CDR2 SAAADI. The trim removed 5 bases at V and 6 bases at J, leaving 2 bases unmatched. This CDR3 region has 14 residues. CDR3 sequence: CASSPSGRANEQFF. The CDR3 DNA follows: TGCGCCAGCAGTCCTAGCGGGAGGGCCAATGAGCAGTTCTTC.

The chain combines TRBV10-3 with TRBJ1-2; D gene uncertain. The CDR3 extends over 13 amino acids. Trimming took 6 bases from V and 8 from J, leaving 16 bases between them. Germline CDR1 and CDR2: ENHRY and SYGVKD. CDR3 sequence (DNA): TGTGCCATCAGCCCGGACGGACTATGGGGCTACACCTTC. As protein: CAISPDGLWGYTF.

This chain connects TRBV6-5 to TRBJ2-1, with a possible D match to TRBD1 (7 bases). The CDR3 is made up of 11 amino acids. Deletions cut 7 bases from V and 10 bases from J, with 11 bases between. Germline CDR1 reads MNHEY; CDR2 reads SVGAGI. The CDR3 region is CASTQGREQFF. The CDR3 DNA sequence: TGTGCCAGCACACAGGGGAGGGAGCAGTTCTTC.

This chain joins TRBV6-1 and TRBJ2-3; 9 bases align to TRBD1. Germline V gene lookup returns CDR1 MNHNS and CDR2 SASEGT. The CDR3 covers 17 residues. Germline trimming cut 3 bases from V and 6 bases from J; bases unmatched to any gene: 13. CDR3 residues: CASSENRGRRVPDTQYF. DNA of the CDR3: TGTGCCAGCAGTGAGAACAGGGGGCGCAGGGTCCCCGATACGCAGTATTTT.

This clone was seen only a few times. This chain joins TRBV4-2 and TRBJ2-7; 9 positions match TRBD2. J lost 5 bases, V lost 4 bases, and 6 bases had no gene match. This CDR3 is 14 amino acids long. The germline CDR1 and CDR2 sequences are LGHNA and YNFKEQ. The CDR3 bases are TGTGCCAGCAGCCGTAGCGGGGGTGAGGACGAGCAGTACTTC. It specifies CASSRSGGEDEQYF.

The J gene is TRBJ2-7, the V gene TRBV25-1; the D gene is possibly TRBD1 (6 bases). CDR3 length: 14 residues. The V gene's germline CDR1 is MGHDK and CDR2 SYGVNS. With 3 bases removed from V and 3 bases from J, the gap between germline ends came to 12 bases. CDR3 sequence (DNA): TGTGCCAGCAGTGAGGGGACAAGAAGCTACGAGCAGTACTTC. It codes for CASSEGTRSYEQYF.